These 6 T cell receptor beta chains came from one sample sequenced in a study of T-cell memory formation after mild COVID-19. A single record per CDR3 protein comes from TCRdb applying MiXCR to the 5' RACE reads. The sample yields about 210,000 distinct CDR3 sequences, roughly a tenth seen once. The sample taken for sequencing was PBMCs or a T cell subset sorted from them (not recorded which). All receptors come from a man aged 18 to 29 who had mild COVID-19 (a few samples of this study predate the infection). Cell type and time point are not known.

This clonotype was observed a handful of times. V gene TRBV7-2 combines with J gene TRBJ2-7; maybe TRBD1 (5 bases). CDR1 is SGHTA, CDR2 FQGNSA, per germline. The length of the CDR3 is 15 residues. The ends were cut back, 1 base at V and 5 bases at J, with 15 bases in the middle. The CDR3 protein is CASSLVAGPKDEQYV. As DNA, the CDR3 is TGTGCCAGCAGCTTAGTAGCAGGGCCTAAAGACGAGCAGTACGTC.

This clonotype has more than one count but fewer than ten. The chain is built from TRBV20-1 and TRBJ1-5; D remains unclear. Trimming took 0 bases from V and 6 from J, leaving 15 bases between them. Looked up from germline, CDR1 is DFQATT and CDR2 is SNEGSKA (reference sequence). The CDR3 contains 15 residues. The CDR3 DNA follows: TGCAGTGCTAGAGATCGGACCCGTTGGCTTCAGCCCCAGCATTTT. Protein: CSARDRTRWLQPQHF.

The chain employs TRBV7-2 and TRBJ1-6; D call uncertain. V lost 3 bases to trimming and J lost 7 bases, with 16 bases between them. The CDR3 has 16 amino acids. Germline V lookup: CDR1 SGHTA, CDR2 FQGNSA. The CDR3 here is CASSLTGPRINSPLHF. CDR3 nucleotide sequence: TGTGCCAGCAGCTTGACCGGCCCCCGAATCAATTCACCCCTCCACTTT. Drawing the rest from reference TRBV7-2 and TRBJ1-6, the complete variable domain is GAGVSQSPSNKVTEKGKDVELRCDPISGHTALYWYRQSLGQGLEFLIYFQGNSAPDKSGLPSDRFSAERTGGSVSTLTIQRTQQEDSAVYLCASSLTGPRINSPLHFGNGTRLTVT.

This clonotype was counted only a few times. The chain uses TRBV5-1 and TRBJ2-5, with D maybe TRBD1 (7 bases). Germline values: CDR1 SGHRS, CDR2 YFSETQ. V lost 7 bases to trimming and J lost 5 bases, with 15 bases between them. The CDR3 runs 13 residues. The CDR3 bases are TGCGCCAGCGCGACAGGGAGGAGGGAGACCCAGTACTTC. It yields the protein CASATGRRETQYF.

This clonotype was seen just once. This rearrangement joins TRBV11-1 to TRBJ2-7, with TRBD1 identical over 7 bases. The CDR3 totals 14 residues. Germline V gene lookup returns CDR1 SGHAT and CDR2 FQDESV (reference sequence). Trimming took 2 bases from V and 0 from J; bases not matched to a gene: 1. The CDR3 is CASSLNRGSYEQYV. The CDR3 coding sequence is TGTGCCAGCAGCTTAAACAGGGGCTCCTACGAGCAGTACGTC.

The rearrangement links TRBV28 to TRBJ1-1; D uncertain. V was clipped by 6 bases and J by 1 base, with 12 bases between them. This CDR3 comprises 14 residues. Germline V gene lookup returns CDR1 MDHEN and CDR2 SYDVKM. The CDR3 is CASRFGWENTEAFF. The CDR3 DNA follows: TGTGCCAGCAGGTTTGGGTGGGAGAACACTGAAGCTTTCTTT. Combining the CDR3 with reference TRBV28 and TRBJ1-1 gives the whole variable domain DVKVTQSSRYLVKRTGEKVFLECVQDMDHENMFWYRQDPGLGLRLIYFSYDVKMKEKGDIPEGYSVSREKKERFSLILESASTNQTSMYLCASRFGWENTEAFFGQGTRLTVV.